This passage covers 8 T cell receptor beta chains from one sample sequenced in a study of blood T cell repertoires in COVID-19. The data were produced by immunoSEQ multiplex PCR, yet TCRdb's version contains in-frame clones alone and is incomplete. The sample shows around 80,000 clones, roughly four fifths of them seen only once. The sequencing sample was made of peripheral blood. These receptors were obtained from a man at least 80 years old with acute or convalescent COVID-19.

The CDR3, as DNA: TGTGCCAACTCCCAGCAGTTCTTC. Its translation is CANSQQFF. This rearrangement joins TRBV21-1 to TRBJ2-1; the DNA was not compared with TRBD2, the D call given in the table. TRBV21-1 is flagged as a pseudogene. The CDR3 covers 8 residues.

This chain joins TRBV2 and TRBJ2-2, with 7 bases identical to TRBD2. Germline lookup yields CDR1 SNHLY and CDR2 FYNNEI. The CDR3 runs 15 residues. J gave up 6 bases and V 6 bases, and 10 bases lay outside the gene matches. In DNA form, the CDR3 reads TGTGCCAGCAGGGCCGGGACTATTAATTCCGGGGAGCTGTTTTTT. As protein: CASRAGTINSGELFF.

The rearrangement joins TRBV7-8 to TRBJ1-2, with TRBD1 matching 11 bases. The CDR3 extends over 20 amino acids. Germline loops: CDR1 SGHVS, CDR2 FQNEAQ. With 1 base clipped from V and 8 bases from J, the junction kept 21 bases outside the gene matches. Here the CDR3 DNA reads TGTGCCAGCAGCTTAGTGGTTTTAGGACAGGGGGCTCTGGGGGAGGACGGCTACACCTTC. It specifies CASSLVVLGQGALGEDGYTF.

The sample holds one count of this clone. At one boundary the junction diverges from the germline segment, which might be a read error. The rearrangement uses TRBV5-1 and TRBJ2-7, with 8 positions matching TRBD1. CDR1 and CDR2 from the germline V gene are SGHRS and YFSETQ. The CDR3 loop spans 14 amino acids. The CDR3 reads CASSLAGGSHEQYF. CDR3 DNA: TGCGCCAGCAGCTTGGCAGGGGGCTCCCACGAGCAGTACTTC.

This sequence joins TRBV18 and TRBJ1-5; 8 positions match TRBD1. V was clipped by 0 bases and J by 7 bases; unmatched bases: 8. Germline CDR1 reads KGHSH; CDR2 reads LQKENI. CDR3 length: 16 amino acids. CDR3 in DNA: TGTGCCAGCTCACCACCGATGCAGGGGGCTAGACAGCCCCAGCATTTT. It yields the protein CASSPPMQGARQPQHF.

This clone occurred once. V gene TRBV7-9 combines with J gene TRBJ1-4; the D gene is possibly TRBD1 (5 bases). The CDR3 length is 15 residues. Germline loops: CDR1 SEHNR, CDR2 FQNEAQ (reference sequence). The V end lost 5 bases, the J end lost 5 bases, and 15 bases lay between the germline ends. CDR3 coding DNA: TGTGCCAGCAGCGCAGCCGATGCAGGGAATGAAAAACTGTTTTTT. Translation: CASSAADAGNEKLFF.

The DNA of the CDR3 is TGTGCCACCAGTGATCAGGGGAGCGGCTACACCTTC. Translated, it gives CATSDQGSGYTF. The J gene is TRBJ1-2, the V gene TRBV24-1; a possible D gene is TRBD1 (6 bases). Trimming left V 3 bases short and J 8 bases short, with 9 bases between. The germline V gene encodes CDR1 KGHDR and CDR2 SFDVKD. The CDR3 is made up of 12 amino acids.

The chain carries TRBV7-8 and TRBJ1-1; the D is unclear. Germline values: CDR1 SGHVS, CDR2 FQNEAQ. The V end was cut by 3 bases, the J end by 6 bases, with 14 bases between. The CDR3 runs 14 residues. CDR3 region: CASSFPGNNAEAFF. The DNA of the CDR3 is TGTGCCAGCAGCTTTCCGGGGAATAACGCTGAAGCTTTCTTT. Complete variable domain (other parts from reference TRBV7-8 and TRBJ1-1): GAGVSQSPRYKVAKRGQDVALRCDPISGHVSLFWYQQALGQGPEFLTYFQNEAQLDKSGLPSDRFFAERPEGSVSTLKIQRTQQEDSAVYLCASSFPGNNAEAFFGQGTRLTVV.